This T cell receptor (beta chain) was observed in a study of radiotherapy plus CTLA-4 blockade in lung cancer. Across the whole study: Overall, 18% of patients showed an objective response, while over 30% attained disease control. Study observations and caveats: After radiotherapy and ipilimumab, tumor-derived clones expanded in peripheral blood. Early blood T cell clone dynamics, with interferon-beta, were reported to best predict response.

People whose metastatic non-small-cell lung cancer was chemo-refractory got focal radiation along with CTLA-4 blockade by ipilimumab. TCRdb keeps only in-frame clones here, not all; method: immunoSEQ multiplex PCR. The sample has 55,000 to 80,000 clones, 60% to 85% seen once. Remarks on this clone: Its specificity is not known.

The V and J ends lost 4 bases and 3 bases, in that order; junction bases with no gene match: 6. The CDR3 covers 16 residues. Germline V lookup: CDR1 LNHDA, CDR2 SQIVND (reference sequence). The chain links TRBV19 to TRBJ1-1, with 12 bases aligning to TRBD1. The receptor was derived from a human donor with non-small cell lung cancer who had a complete response to radiotherapy plus ipilimumab. The starting material was peripheral blood, obtained from a patient treated with radiotherapy plus ipilimumab. CDR3 in amino acids: CASSTAGQGAHTEAFF. Written as DNA, the CDR3 is TGTGCCAGTAGTACTGCGGGACAGGGGGCTCACACTGAAGCTTTCTTT.